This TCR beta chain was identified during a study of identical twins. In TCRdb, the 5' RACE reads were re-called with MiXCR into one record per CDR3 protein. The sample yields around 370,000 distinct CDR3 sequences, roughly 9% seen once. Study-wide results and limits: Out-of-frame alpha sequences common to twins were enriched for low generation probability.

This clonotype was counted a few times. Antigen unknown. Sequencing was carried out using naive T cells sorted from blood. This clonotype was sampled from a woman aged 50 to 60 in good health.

The CDR3 DNA reads TGCGCCAGCTTCAGCGGTGCCCCCCAAGAGACCCAGTACTTC. Encoded protein: CASFSGAPQETQYF. The J gene is TRBJ2-5, the V gene TRBV10-2; TRBD2 might be the D (5 bases). Germline V gene data show CDR1 as WSHSY and CDR2 as SAAADI. The CDR3 is 14 residues long. V lost 8 bases and J lost 1, with 14 bases in between.